These 28 T cell receptor beta chains were all obtained from the same sample, sequenced in a study of breast tumors, draining lymph nodes, adjacent tissues. Using its own MiXCR run on the multiplex PCR reads, TCRdb lists one record per CDR3 protein. The data contain some 47,000 distinct CDR3 sequences, under 55% of them singletons. The sequenced sample was breast tumor tissue. These receptor sequences come from a female donor with breast cancer. Some clones in this sample may be carry-over from other donors' samples.

This clonotype appeared many times. J is TRBJ2-1 and V is TRBV5-8, with 11 nucleotides matching TRBD2. The CDR3 loop spans 16 amino acids. The V and J ends lost 4 bases and 8 bases, in that order; junction bases with no gene match: 11. CDR1 and CDR2 (germline): SGHTS, YDEGEE. The CDR3 region is CASSAPLAGEKDEQFF. CDR3 coding DNA: TGTGCCAGCAGCGCCCCACTAGCGGGAGAAAAAGATGAGCAGTTCTTC.

As regards this clonotype: It may be a read error: a sequence one base away is much more abundant. V usage is TRBV5-6 and J usage is TRBJ2-7, with TRBD2 as a possible D gene (5 bases). The CDR3 sequence is 14 residues long. Between the trimmed V and J ends, which lost 2 bases and 6 bases, there was a span of 15 bases. Germline lookup yields CDR1 SGHDT and CDR2 YYEEEE. The CDR3 coding sequence is TGTGCCAGCAGCTTCATATCAGCGGCGGGCGAGCAGTACTTC. This gives the protein CASSFISAAGEQYF. The full variable domain, its missing parts supplied by reference TRBV5-6 and TRBJ2-7, is DAGVTQSPTHLIKTRGQQVTLRCSPKSGHDTVSWYQQALGQGPQFIFQYYEEEERQRGNFPDRFSGHQFPNYSSELNVNALLLGDSALYLCASSFISAAGEQYFGPGTRLTVT.

The rearrangement links TRBV28 to TRBJ2-2; no clear D. CDR3 length: 14 residues. The germline V gene has CDR1 MDHEN and CDR2 SYDVKM. V lost 5 bases and J lost 4, with 11 bases in between. As DNA, the CDR3 is TGTGCCAGCAGTGCACTGGGCAGCACCGGGGAGCTGTTTTTT. Protein sequence: CASSALGSTGELFF.

This clonotype was detected ten times or more. The rearrangement joins TRBV28 to TRBJ2-7, with 9 bases lining up with TRBD1. J was trimmed by 6 bases and V by 7 bases; bases with no gene match: 7. Germline V lookup: CDR1 MDHEN, CDR2 SYDVKM. The CDR3 sequence is 13 residues long. The CDR3 nucleotides are TGTGCCAGCAAACTCCGGGACAGGGTCGAGCAGTACTTC. Amino acid sequence: CASKLRDRVEQYF.

This clonotype came up many times. This could be a read error, since a much larger clone is one nucleotide away. This sequence joins TRBV2 and TRBJ1-4, with 9 positions matching TRBD1. The CDR3 length is 17 residues. The V gene's germline CDR1 is SNHLY and CDR2 FYNNEI. This CDR3 is CASIIGTGRLTSEKLFF. CDR3 bases: TGTGCCAGCATTATAGGGACAGGGCGCTTAACTAGTGAAAAACTGTTTTTT.

This clonotype was observed many times. The genes are TRBV20-1 and TRBJ2-7; possibly TRBD2 for D (5 bases). V lost 3 bases and J lost 1, with 13 bases in between. This CDR3 is 14 amino acids long. The germline V gene has CDR1 DFQATT and CDR2 SNEGSKA (reference sequence). The CDR3 sequence: CSASGLNFSYEQYF. CDR3 DNA sequence: TGCAGTGCTAGTGGACTGAATTTTTCCTACGAGCAGTACTTC.

This clonotype was counted ten times or more. The rearrangement links TRBV3-1 to TRBJ1-6, with a possible D match to TRBD1 (5 bases). The CDR3 sequence is 14 residues long. The germline V gene encodes CDR1 LGHDT and CDR2 YNNKEL (reference sequence). Trimming pared 5 bases from V and 7 bases from J, leaving 12 bases between. DNA for the CDR3: TGTGCCAGCAGCGCGGGGACGGCCAATTCACCCCTCCACTTT. This gives the protein CASSAGTANSPLHF.

This clonotype was observed at least ten times. The chain uses TRBV7-9 and TRBJ1-2, with 12 bases that match TRBD1. The CDR3 sequence is 15 residues long. With V trimmed by 3 bases and J by 4 bases, 3 bases remained unmatched. Germline CDR1 SEHNR, CDR2 FQNEAQ (reference sequence). For the CDR3, the DNA is TGTGCCAGCAGCTTGGGGACAGGGGGCACCTATGGCTACACCTTC. It translates to CASSLGTGGTYGYTF.

The chain combines TRBV4-2 with TRBJ2-1; maybe TRBD2 (6 bases). With 1 base removed from V and 9 bases from J, the gap between germline ends came to 10 bases. The V gene's germline CDR1 is LGHNA and CDR2 YNFKEQ. The CDR3 length is 13 residues. As DNA, the CDR3 is TGTGCCAGCAGCCAAGCGGGAGAGAGTGAGCAGTTCTTC. Residues: CASSQAGESEQFF.

This clonotype was found a few times. The chain links TRBV5-8 to TRBJ1-1, with a weak D call TRBD1 (5 bases). Germline CDR1 is SGHTS and CDR2 is YDEGEE. This CDR3 contains 14 residues. Trimming shortened V by 7 bases and J by 1 base, and 14 bases separated the two germline ends. CDR3 sequence reads: CASGVWGRNTEAFF. The CDR3 coding sequence is TGTGCCAGCGGCGTGTGGGGGAGGAACACTGAAGCTTTCTTT.

This clonotype was seen ten or more times. The rearrangement joins TRBV10-3 to TRBJ1-3; D unclear. Trimming stripped 7 bases from V and 0 bases from J, with 16 bases between. Per germline, CDR1 ENHRY and CDR2 SYGVKD. This CDR3 has 16 residues. The CDR3 here is CAITESLWSSGNTIYF. DNA of the CDR3: TGTGCCATCACCGAATCCCTTTGGAGCTCTGGAAACACCATATATTTT.

The V call is TRBV3-1, the J call TRBJ2-5; D tentatively fits TRBD1 or TRBD2 (5 bases each). V was shortened by 3 bases and J by 0 bases, with 17 bases between the two germline ends. From germline, CDR1 is LGHDT and CDR2 YNNKEL (reference sequence). CDR3 length: 17 residues. The CDR3 loop reads CASSQGDGSLYQETQYF. The CDR3 DNA sequence: TGTGCCAGCAGCCAGGGGGACGGATCCCTGTACCAAGAGACCCAGTACTTC.

The chain links TRBV5-1 to TRBJ1-5, with D possibly being TRBD1 (5 bases). Per the germline V gene, CDR1 is SGHRS and CDR2 is YFSETQ. CDR3 size: 12 residues. The ends were cut back, 4 bases at V and 9 bases at J, with 11 bases in the middle. The CDR3 reads CASSRDGGPQHF. The CDR3 DNA is TGCGCCAGCAGCCGGGATGGGGGGCCCCAGCATTTT.

The chain couples TRBV7-8 to TRBJ2-3; 7 positions agree with TRBD2. The CDR3 covers 15 residues. The J segment lost 1 base and the V segment lost 2 bases, leaving 3 bases of the junction unmatched. Per the germline V gene, CDR1 is SGHVS and CDR2 is FQNEAQ. CDR3 DNA sequence: TGTGCCAGCAGCTTAAGGACTAGTGGCACAGATACGCAGTATTTT. This sequence encodes CASSLRTSGTDTQYF.

As regards this clonotype: A much larger clone is a single base away; this may be a read error. This chain uses TRBV20-1 with TRBJ2-2; the D gene could be TRBD1 or TRBD2 (5 bases each). The length of the CDR3 is 13 residues. Germline V gives CDR1 DFQATT, CDR2 SNEGSKA (reference sequence). The CDR3: CSASSPNTGALFF. For the CDR3, the DNA is TGCAGTGCTAGCAGTCCGAACACCGGGGCGCTGTTTTTT.

The J gene is TRBJ2-7, the V gene TRBV4-2, with TRBD2 matching 8 bases. The length of the CDR3 is 16 residues. Trimming took 2 bases from V and 0 from J; bases not matched to a gene: 6. Germline CDR1 and CDR2: LGHNA and YNFKEQ. CDR3 protein: CASSQMTGTSSYEQYF. CDR3 in DNA: TGTGCCAGCAGCCAAATGACCGGGACTAGCTCCTACGAGCAGTACTTC.

This clonotype occurred many times. The chain employs TRBV28 and TRBJ2-5; 9 nucleotides match TRBD1. Germline CDR1 MDHEN, CDR2 SYDVKM. CDR3 size: 14 residues. Trimming removed 6 bases from V and 2 bases from J; junction bases left unmatched: 4. The CDR3 spells CASSTGGRQETQYF. The CDR3, as DNA: TGTGCCAGCAGCACAGGGGGCCGGCAAGAGACCCAGTACTTC.

The chain has TRBV20-1 and TRBJ2-7; tentatively, D is TRBD1 or TRBD2 (5 bases each). Germline V gene data show CDR1 as DFQATT and CDR2 as SNEGSKA (reference sequence). V shed 3 bases and J shed 5 bases, with 17 bases lying between them. The CDR3 totals 14 residues. CDR3 sequence: CSASVSGTTNEQYF. CDR3 coding DNA: TGCAGTGCTAGTGTCTCCGGGACCACCAACGAGCAGTACTTC.

The chain uses TRBV19 and TRBJ1-1; no definite D call. The germline V gene encodes CDR1 LNHDA and CDR2 SQIVND (reference sequence). V was pared by 3 bases and J by 10 bases, with 15 bases between. This CDR3 spans 13 amino acids. The CDR3 reads CASSMGGRRGAFF. The CDR3 nucleotides are TGTGCCAGTAGTATGGGCGGGCGCCGCGGAGCTTTCTTT.

The CDR3 spells CASSSSGLAADEQFF. The CDR3 DNA follows: TGTGCCAGCAGCTCCTCGGGGCTGGCAGCCGATGAGCAGTTCTTC. The chain links TRBV11-2 to TRBJ2-1; the D gene could be TRBD1 or TRBD2 (5 bases each). CDR1 SGHAT and CDR2 FQNNGV come from the germline V gene. V lost 4 bases, J lost 8 bases, and 18 bases lay in between. The CDR3 covers 15 residues.

The chain combines TRBV20-1 with TRBJ1-5; D ambiguous. This CDR3 spans 15 amino acids. V lost 1 base and J lost 11, with 21 bases in between. Germline CDR1 is DFQATT and CDR2 is SNEGSKA (reference sequence). The CDR3 protein is CSARGASGDQETQHF. The CDR3 DNA sequence: TGCAGTGCTAGAGGGGCTAGCGGTGATCAAGAGACCCAGCATTTT.

At least ten counts were recorded for this clonotype. This chain connects TRBV11-2 to TRBJ2-4; 13 nucleotides line up with TRBD2. The CDR3 has 18 residues. J gave up 3 bases and V 4 bases, and 9 bases lay outside the gene matches. CDR1 SGHAT and CDR2 FQNNGV come from the germline V gene. The CDR3 DNA reads TGTGCCAGCAGCTACGGGACTAGCGGGATAGCGGGCAAAAACATTCAGTACTTC. Protein product: CASSYGTSGIAGKNIQYF.

In this sample, this clonotype turned up many times. The V call is TRBV6-5, the J call TRBJ2-1, with a tentative D call TRBD1 (5 bases). Between the trimmed V and J ends, which lost 5 bases and 6 bases, there was a span of 11 bases. From germline, CDR1 is MNHEY and CDR2 SVGAGI. The CDR3 extends over 13 amino acids. CDR3 in amino acids: CASSARVINEQFF. The DNA of the CDR3 is TGTGCCAGCAGTGCCAGGGTTATCAATGAGCAGTTCTTC.

This clonotype occurred many times. The chain links TRBV19 to TRBJ1-4; D is uncertain. CDR3 length: 12 amino acids. Germline assignment: CDR1 LNHDA and CDR2 SQIVND (reference sequence). Trimming left V 7 bases short and J 2 bases short, with 5 bases between. The CDR3 DNA reads TGTGCCAGTAAACTGACTAATGAAAAACTGTTTTTT. Encoded protein: CASKLTNEKLFF.

V usage is TRBV20-1 and J usage is TRBJ2-2; no clear D. Germline-derived CDR1 and CDR2 are DFQATT and SNEGSKA (reference sequence). Trimming cost V 1 base and J 6 bases, with 12 bases left between them. This CDR3 is built from 14 residues. CDR3 sequence: CSARGPGASGELFF. In nucleotides, the CDR3 is TGCAGTGCTAGAGGACCCGGTGCCTCCGGGGAGCTGTTTTTT.

For this clonotype: A much larger clonotype is one base distant, so this may be a read error. The J gene is TRBJ2-5, the V gene TRBV11-2, with D perhaps being TRBD1 or TRBD2 (6 bases each). The DNA end favors TRBJ2-4, so the J call may be wrong. This CDR3 contains 17 residues. Germline V gives CDR1 SGHAT, CDR2 FQNNGV. The CDR3 bases are TGTGCCAGCAGCTTATCGGGGGCGACCCTAGCCAAAAACATTCAGTACTTC. The encoded protein is CASSLSGATLAKNIQYF.

This clonotype was counted ten times or more. The chain is built from TRBV9 and TRBJ1-4; D call uncertain. Trimming took 4 bases from V and 11 from J, leaving 21 bases between them. The CDR3 consists of 15 residues. In germline, CDR1 is SGDLS, CDR2 YYNGEE. This chain's CDR3 is CASSRNGPGINKLFF. For the CDR3, the DNA is TGTGCCAGCAGCCGCAATGGCCCCGGTATAAACAAACTGTTTTTT.

This clonotype was observed at least ten times. The chain uses TRBV29-1 and TRBJ2-7; perhaps TRBD1 as D (6 bases). The CDR3 runs 14 residues. V dropped 3 bases and J dropped 5 bases, with 17 bases sitting between them. Per germline, CDR1 SQVTM and CDR2 ANQGSEA. The chain's CDR3 is CSVEGATGFDEQYF. CDR3 nucleotide sequence: TGCAGCGTTGAGGGGGCAACGGGTTTCGACGAGCAGTACTTC.